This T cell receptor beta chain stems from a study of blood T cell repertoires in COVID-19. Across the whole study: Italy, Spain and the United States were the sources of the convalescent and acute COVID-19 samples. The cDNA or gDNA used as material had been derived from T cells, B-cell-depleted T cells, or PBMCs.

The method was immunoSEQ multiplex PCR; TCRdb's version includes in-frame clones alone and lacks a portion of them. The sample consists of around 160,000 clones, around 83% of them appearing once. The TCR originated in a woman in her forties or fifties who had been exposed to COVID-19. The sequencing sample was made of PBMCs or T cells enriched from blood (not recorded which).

The CDR3 DNA sequence: TGTGCCAGCAGTGAAGCACCGTCGGATCAGCCCCAGCATTTT. Translation: CASSEAPSDQPQHF. This rearrangement joins TRBV6-1 to TRBJ1-5; D not certain. V lost 0 bases and J 5 bases, leaving 8 bases between the germline ends. CDR3 length: 14 amino acids. The V gene's germline CDR1 is MNHNS and CDR2 SASEGT.